The TCR beta chain under discussion was sequenced for a study of cytomegalovirus exposure and HLA in healthy donors. General study findings and limits: The study designated 150 or so TCR beta chains cytomegalovirus-associated.

Nominally healthy donors were sampled, though unrecorded immune exposures were likely. Germline V lookup: CDR1 MNHEY, CDR2 SMNVEV (reference sequence). The CDR3 extends over 17 amino acids. J was trimmed by 0 bases and V by 4 bases; bases with no gene match: 11. With respect to this clone: Antigen specificity is unknown.

60 Vbeta and 13 Jbeta primers were used in PCR. Libraries were prepared by immunoSEQ multiplex PCR; TCRdb keeps only in-frame clonotypes and omits some of them. The sample includes about 190,000 clones, 60% to 80% of them seen just once. The receptor comes from a woman between 18 and 29 years old in good health and CMV-seronegative. The sequenced sample was PBMCs. The rearrangement links TRBV27 to TRBJ2-7, with TRBD1 identical over 8 bases. In nucleotides, the CDR3 is TGTGCCAGCAGTTACGACACACCCGGACAGGGCTCCTACGAGCAGTACTTC. Translated: CASSYDTPGQGSYEQYF.